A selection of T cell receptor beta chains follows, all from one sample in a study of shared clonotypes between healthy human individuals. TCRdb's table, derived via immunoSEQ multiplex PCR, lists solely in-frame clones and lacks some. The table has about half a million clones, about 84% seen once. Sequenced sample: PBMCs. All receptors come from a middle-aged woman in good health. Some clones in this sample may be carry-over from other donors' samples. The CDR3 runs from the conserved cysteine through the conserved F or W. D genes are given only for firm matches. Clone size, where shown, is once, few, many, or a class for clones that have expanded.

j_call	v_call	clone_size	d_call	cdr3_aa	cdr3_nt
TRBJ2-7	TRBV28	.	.	CASSSSGAPYEQYF	TGTGCCAGCAGTTCCTCAGGAGCACCCTACGAGCAGTACTTC
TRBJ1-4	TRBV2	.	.	CASSTDDEKLFF	TGTGCCAGCAGTACAGATGATGAAAAACTGTTTTTT
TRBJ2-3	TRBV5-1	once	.	CASTLNLDSDTQYF	TGCGCCAGCACCCTGAACCTAGACTCAGATACGCAGTATTTT
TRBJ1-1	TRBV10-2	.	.	CASSEFGGHNTEAFF	TGCGCCAGCAGTGAGTTTGGGGGCCACAACACTGAAGCTTTCTTT
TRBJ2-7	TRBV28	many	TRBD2	CASSSPGASGNEQYF	TGTGCCAGCAGTTCCCCCGGGGCTAGCGGTAACGAGCAGTACTTC
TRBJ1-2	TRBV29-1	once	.	CSVEDSSQNYGYTF	TGCAGCGTTGAAGATTCCTCGCAAAACTATGGCTACACCTTC
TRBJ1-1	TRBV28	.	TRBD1	CASSFGTRGWNTEAFF	TGTGCCAGCAGTTTCGGGACCAGGGGGTGGAACACTGAAGCTTTCTTT
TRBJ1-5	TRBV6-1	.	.	CASSEARGSNQPQHF	TGTGCCAGCAGTGAAGCGCGGGGTAGCAATCAGCCCCAGCATTTT
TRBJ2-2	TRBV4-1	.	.	CASSQDGGLRGSNTGELFF	TGCGCCAGCAGCCAAGATGGTGGTCTACGGGGTTCGAACACCGGGGAGCTGTTTTTT
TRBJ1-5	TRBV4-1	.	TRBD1	CASSQDLRAGGWVQPQHF	TGCGCCAGCAGCCAAGATCTTAGGGCAGGGGGCTGGGTTCAGCCCCAGCATTTT
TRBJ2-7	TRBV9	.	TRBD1	CASSVHGTGDEQYF	TGTGCCAGCAGCGTACATGGGACAGGGGACGAGCAGTACTTC
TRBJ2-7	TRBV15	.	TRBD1	CATSWQGARSEQYF	TGTGCCACCAGTTGGCAGGGGGCGCGGAGCGAGCAGTACTTC
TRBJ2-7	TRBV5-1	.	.	CASSLVFYEQYF	TGCGCCAGCAGCTTGGTTTTCTACGAGCAGTACTTC